The 11 T cell receptor beta chains below were found in one sample sequenced in a study of tumor and adjacent non-tumor tissue in lung cancer. The library came from three nested PCR rounds adapted from ARM-PCR protocols. TCRdb used MiXCR to reprocess the multiplex PCR reads, holding one entry per CDR3 protein. In the table there are about 200,000 distinct CDR3 sequences, roughly 70% of which are singletons. This sample's RNA came from whole unsorted tissue. The source material was lung tumor tissue. The receptor set was obtained from a man aged 60 to 69 with non-small cell lung cancer.

On this clonotype itself: Since a much larger clone is just one base distant, this may be a read error. The chain combines TRBV20-1 with TRBJ2-1; D possibly corresponds to TRBD2 (5 bases). The CDR3 totals 15 residues. Germline loops: CDR1 DFQATT, CDR2 SNEGSKA (reference sequence). The CDR3 protein is CSVRDSGKGLDEQFF. The CDR3 coding sequence is TGCAGTGTTAGAGATTCGGGAAAAGGACTCGATGAGCAGTTCTTC.

This clonotype was seen once. Just one base apart from a much larger clone, this may be a read error. V usage is TRBV20-1 and J usage is TRBJ1-5, with 8 bases aligning to TRBD1. The V gene's germline CDR1 is DFQATT and CDR2 SNEGSKA (reference sequence). The CDR3 totals 15 residues. The CDR3 DNA sequence: TGCAGTGCTAGTTTGACAGGGGAGTCCAATCAGCCCCACCATTTT. It encodes CSASLTGESNQPHHF.

As to this clonotype: One end of the junction does not line up with germline, which may come from a read error. V usage is TRBV11-2 and J usage is TRBJ1-6; D perhaps matches TRBD1 (5 bases). Germline V CDR1 and CDR2: SGHAT, FQNNGV. The CDR3 covers 15 residues. The chain's CDR3 is CASSIDRRYNSPLHF. The CDR3 DNA follows: TGTGCTAGCAGCATAGACAGAAGATATAATTCACCACTCCACTTT.

The V call is TRBV7-9, the J call TRBJ1-4; 11 bases are shared with TRBD1. Germline CDR1 reads SEHNR; CDR2 reads FQNEAQ (reference sequence). This CDR3 is built from 15 residues. With V trimmed by 11 bases and J by 6 bases, 11 bases remained unmatched. CDR3 loop: CALGGQGGKDEKLFF. The CDR3 nucleotides are TGTGCCCTAGGGGGACAGGGGGGAAAGGATGAAAAACTGTTTTTT. Full variable domain (remainder filled in from reference TRBV7-9 and TRBJ1-4): DTGVSQNPRHKITKRGQNVTFRCDPISEHNRLYWYRQTLGQGPEFLTYFQNEAQLEKSRLLSDRFSAERPKGSFSTLEIQRTEQGDSAMYLCALGGQGGKDEKLFFGSGTQLSVL.

In the case of this clonotype: The junction differs from germline at one of its ends, possibly a read error. The V gene is TRBV11-3, the J gene TRBJ2-1; no firm D call. This CDR3 comprises 18 residues. Per germline, CDR1 SGHNT and CDR2 YENEEA. The CDR3 loop reads CASSLAPLATVTYNEQFF. CDR3 DNA: TGTGCTAGCAGCTTAGCCCCACTTGCGACCGTGACCTACAATGAGCAGTTCTTC.

In regard to this clonotype: This sequence may be a read error, since a much larger clone differs from it by one base. The rearrangement links TRBV20-1 to TRBJ2-4; TRBD1 aligns across 8 bases. The CDR3 contains 13 residues. In germline, CDR1 is DFQATT, CDR2 SNEGSKA (reference sequence). CDR3 protein: CSGRTGSKNVQYF. CDR3 DNA: TGCAGTGGGAGGACAGGGTCGAAAAACGTTCAGTACTTC.

The rearrangement joins TRBV5-1 to TRBJ1-1; D unclear. CDR1 is SGHRS, CDR2 YFSETQ, per germline. Trimming stripped 0 bases from V and 5 bases from J, with 8 bases between. CDR3 length: 13 residues. CDR3 in DNA: TGCGCCAGCAGCTTGGAGGGCGGGACTGAAGCTTTCTTT. Amino acids: CASSLEGGTEAFF.

The sample holds one count of this clonotype. With a much larger clone just one base away, this may be a read error. The gene calls are TRBV6-1 and TRBJ2-1, with TRBD2 matching 8 bases. CDR1 and CDR2 from the germline V gene are MNHNS and SASEGT. The CDR3 loop spans 16 amino acids. After removal of 1 base from V and 5 bases from J, the junction contained 7 bases not matched to a gene. This CDR3 reads CASSEGTSRWNNEQFF. Written as DNA, the CDR3 is TGTGCCAGCAGTGAAGGGACTAGCCGGTGGAACAATGAGCAGTTCTTC.

To note about this clonotype: An end of the junction does not agree with germline; a read error may underlie this. The rearrangement links TRBV11-2 to TRBJ2-3; perhaps TRBD2 as D (7 bases). Germline V lookup: CDR1 SGHAT, CDR2 FQNNGV. There are 16 residues in the CDR3. CDR3 in amino acids: CASSLISWGGPDTLYF. CDR3 DNA: TGTGCCAGCAGCTTAATTAGCTGGGGGGGCCCAGATACGCTGTATTTT. Variable domain in full (rest from reference TRBV11-2 and TRBJ2-3): EAGVAQSPRYKIIEKRQSVAFWCNPISGHATLYWYQQILGQGPKLLIQFQNNGVVDDSQLPKDRFSAERLKGVDSTLKIQPAKLEDSAVYLCASSLISWGGPDTLYFGPGTRLTVL.

The sample holds many counts of this clonotype. The chain couples TRBV6-5 to TRBJ2-7; D is undetermined. Germline-derived CDR1 and CDR2 are MNHEY and SVGAGI. Trimming removed 6 bases from V and 0 bases from J, with 15 bases in between. The CDR3 loop spans 15 amino acids. This CDR3 reads CASRRTGASSYEQYF. CDR3 bases: TGTGCCAGCAGAAGGACGGGCGCAAGCTCCTACGAGCAGTACTTC.

On this clonotype itself: This may arise from a read error, as a much more abundant clone is one base away. The chain employs TRBV4-2 and TRBJ1-1; D not certain. This CDR3 comprises 14 residues. Germline assignment: CDR1 LGHNA and CDR2 YNFKEQ. The ends were cut back, 5 bases at V and 2 bases at J, with 12 bases in the middle. Written as DNA, the CDR3 is TGTGCCAGCAGCGCCAAGGGATTTAACACTGAAGCTTTCTTT. Protein product: CASSAKGFNTEAFF.